This T cell receptor (beta chain) was identified during a study of T cell responses to AZD1222 COVID-19 vaccine. Some clones are missing from TCRdb's copy, which holds only in-frame ones; the method was immunoSEQ multiplex PCR. The table gives some 150,000 clones; the top ten clones make up around 2.4% of it. The CDR3 is 16 amino acids. V gave up 2 bases and J gave up 4 bases, with 17 bases separating them. The germline V gene has CDR1 MGHRA and CDR2 YSYEKL. Regarding the study as a whole: Clonal diversity was possibly underestimated; the donors were predominantly white British and more often female. Among vaccine-associated CD4 TCRs, coverage spanned spike, with dominance at 160-218 and 743-854.

To note about this clone: No antigen is known for it.

The chain links TRBV4-1 to TRBJ1-2; D is perhaps TRBD1 (5 bases). The specimen sequenced was peripheral blood. The sequence came from an adult in good health. DNA of the CDR3: TGCGCCAGCAGCCAAAGTCTGGGACCCCCCCTCTATGGCTACACCTTC. Protein product: CASSQSLGPPLYGYTF.